This T cell receptor beta chain was sequenced for a study of shared clonotypes between healthy human individuals. The CD4+ fraction was divided into a CD45RA+ naive subset and a CD45RA-negative memory subset. V shed 3 bases and J shed 5 bases, with 9 bases lying between them. The CDR3 extends over 13 amino acids. Germline V CDR1 and CDR2: SGHTA, FQGTGA. At the deep level, the assay was run. Sequencing was performed with immunoSEQ multiplex PCR; in TCRdb, only in-frame clones are kept and a portion is missing. Of 2 million to 2.5 million clones in the sample, 85% to 95% are singletons; the top ten hold around 0.35%.

The clonotype was recovered from a man aged 18 to 35 in good health. Some clones in this sample may be carry-over from other donors' samples. Material: naive CD4+ T cells from PBMCs. The subset denotes: CD45RA+ positively selected. The chain carries TRBV7-3 and TRBJ2-3; no reliable D call. Here the CDR3 reads CASSFGTEDTQYF. The CDR3 DNA sequence: TGTGCCAGCAGCTTCGGAACTGAAGATACGCAGTATTTT.